This TCR beta chain derives from a study of blood T cell repertoires in COVID-19. The wider study: Acute and convalescent COVID-19 specimens originated in the United States, Italy and Spain. Sources were T cells, B-cell-depleted T cells, or PBMCs; the material itself was cDNA or gDNA.

In the authors' workflow: Scientists estimated how many nucleated cells there were by amplifying reference gene primers. Sequencing used immunoSEQ multiplex PCR; TCRdb keeps in-frame clones, though not all of them. For V, J and clone size, that table is used; D and trimming come from the DNA. Here the sample spans over 150,000 clones, approximately 80% being singletons. V gave up 4 bases and J gave up 2 bases, with 19 bases separating them. The CDR3 runs 17 residues. Germline V gene lookup returns CDR1 PRHDT and CDR2 FYEKMQ (reference sequence). Sequencing was performed on peripheral blood. The V and J genes are TRBV13 and TRBJ2-3; possibly TRBD2 for D (6 bases). This receptor was identified in a man in his sixties with acute or convalescent COVID-19. The CDR3 loop is CASSWRGGSSTTDTQYF. The CDR3 bases are TGTGCCAGCAGCTGGAGGGGTGGGAGTAGTACCACAGATACGCAGTATTTT.